This is a list of T cell receptor beta chains from one sample in a study of T cell responses to AZD1222 COVID-19 vaccine. Clones were sequenced by immunoSEQ multiplex PCR, and TCRdb holds only the in-frame ones, with some missing. The sample carries roughly 91,000 clones, more than 90% recorded once. The specimen was peripheral blood, collected on day 0 of AZD1222 vaccination. These TCRs come from an adult in good health. Both conserved end residues are part of each CDR3. A D gene is named only where the DNA matches it firmly. Rows may omit the clone size; those that give it use once, few, many or a size class.

-	-	TRBJ1-5	TRBV5-1	TGCGCCAGCAGCTTGGGGGGGCCAAATAATCAGCCCCAGCATTTT	CASSLGGPNNQPQHF
-	TRBD1	TRBJ1-6	TRBV19	TGTGCCAGTAGTATCGCAGGGGGGTATTCACCCCTCCACTTT	CASSIAGGYSPLHF
-	-	TRBJ1-1	TRBV7-8	TGTGCCAGCAGTCCCGGCCGGGTTGCGATTAACACTGAAGCTTTCTTT	CASSPGRVAINTEAFF
-	-	TRBJ1-1	TRBV12-3/TRBV12-4	TGTGCCAGCAGTTTTGGAGGGGCGACTGAAGCTTTCTTT	CASSFGGATEAFF
-	TRBD2	TRBJ2-1	TRBV18	TGTGCCAGCTCACCACCTCAAGCGGGAGCGGCCTACAATGAGCAGTTCTTC	CASSPPQAGAAYNEQFF
-	-	TRBJ1-1	TRBV7-2	TGTGCCAGCAGCTTAGAAACAGGGCGGTCTGAAGCTTTCTTT	CASSLETGRSEAFF
-	-	TRBJ2-7	TRBV30	TGTGCCTGGAGTACAGGGTCCTACGAGCAGTACTTC	CAWSTGSYEQYF
few	-	TRBJ1-2	TRBV12-3/TRBV12-4	TGTGCCAGCAGTTTGGAGACTCTTTATGGCTACACCTTC	CASSLETLYGYTF
-	-	TRBJ1-1	TRBV20-1	TGCAGTGCTAGTGGCGGTCTACAGGAAGCTTTCTTT	CSASGGLQEAFF
once	TRBD1	TRBJ2-5	TRBV7-8	TGTGCCAGCAGCTGGGACAGGGTGGGAGAGACCCAGTACTTC	CASSWDRVGETQYF
-	-	TRBJ2-7	TRBV6-7	TGTGCCAGCAGTTACTTAGCGGTTTCATACGAGCAGTACTTC	CASSYLAVSYEQYF
-	TRBD2	TRBJ2-2	TRBV3-1/TRBV3-2	TGTGCCAGCAGCCAAGGATTCGGGACTAGCGATTCCCGGGAGCTGTTTTTT	CASSQGFGTSDSRELFF
-	TRBD1	TRBJ1-5	TRBV19	TGTGCCAGTACACGGACAGGGGATAGCAATCAGCCCCAGCATTTT	CASTRTGDSNQPQHF
-	TRBD1	TRBJ1-1	TRBV5-1	TGCGCCAGCAAAAAAGGGGGCCCGAACACTGAAGCTTTCTTT	CASKKGGPNTEAFF
-	-	TRBJ1-4	TRBV7-9	TGTGCCAGCAGCTTAGCGGATAATGAAAAACTGTTTTTT	CASSLADNEKLFF
-	-	TRBJ1-3	TRBV28	TGTGCCAGCAGTTCGGGCCTGATCTCTGGAAACACCATATATTTT	CASSSGLISGNTIYF
-	-	TRBJ1-4	TRBV2	TGTGCCAGCAGTGATAGGCCAACAACTAATGAAAAACTGTTTTTT	CASSDRPTTNEKLFF
-	TRBD2	TRBJ2-1	TRBV27	TGTGCCAGCAGTTTTCCGGGACTAGCGGGTGCCAATGAGCAGTTCTTC	CASSFPGLAGANEQFF
few	-	TRBJ1-5	TRBV19	TGTGCCAGTAAACCCGTCGAAGGTGATCAGCCCCAGCATTTT	CASKPVEGDQPQHF
-	-	TRBJ2-7	TRBV7-6	TGTGCCAGCAGCTTAAGTTTCAGGGGGGACTACGAGCAGTACTTC	CASSLSFRGDYEQYF
-	-	TRBJ1-6	TRBV18	TGTGCCAGCTCACCATTCGACACCGCGAGTTCGGATTCACCCCTCCACTTT	CASSPFDTASSDSPLHF
few	-	TRBJ1-5	TRBV28	TGTGCCAGCAGTTCCCCCCGGGGGGTTCAGCCCCAGCATTTT	CASSSPRGVQPQHF
-	-	TRBJ2-1	TRBV6-2/TRBV6-3	TGTGCCAGCAGTTCCTCCGGGACTTTATACAATGAGCAGTTCTTC	CASSSSGTLYNEQFF
once	-	TRBJ1-1	TRBV28	TGTGCCAGCGGCCCACTGGCACCTGAAGCTTTCTTT	CASGPLAPEAFF
-	-	TRBJ1-1	TRBV27	TGTGCCAGCAGTTTACGGACAGACTCGAACCCAAATGAAGCTTTCTTT	CASSLRTDSNPNEAFF
once	-	TRBJ1-2	TRBV28	TGTGCCAGCAGTCCCGTCTTCAGGGGTGGGCGTTATGGCTACACCTTC	CASSPVFRGGRYGYTF
-	TRBD2	TRBJ2-7	TRBV7-2	TGTGCCAGCAGCCACAGCGGGGGAGTATACGAGCAGTACTTC	CASSHSGGVYEQYF
-	-	TRBJ1-1	TRBV10-3	TGTGCCATCAGTGCGCGTCAAGGCTTAGATGCTTTCTTT	CAISARQGLDAFF
once	-	TRBJ2-7	TRBV3-1/TRBV3-2	TGTGCCAGCAGCCAAGGCGGCATCTACGAGCAGTACTTC	CASSQGGIYEQYF
-	-	TRBJ2-3	TRBV2	TGTGCCAGCATTAGCCAGGGAGGTAGCACAGATACGCAGTATTTT	CASISQGGSTDTQYF
-	TRBD1	TRBJ1-1	TRBV7-2	TGTGCCAGCAGTCAACAGGGGTTGACTGAAGCTTTCTTT	CASSQQGLTEAFF
few	-	TRBJ2-7	TRBV3-1/TRBV3-2	TGTGCCAGCAGCCAATTATCCTACGAGCAGTACTTC	CASSQLSYEQYF
once	-	TRBJ1-2	TRBV30	TGTGCCTGGAGCGCCAACAGGGTCTATGGCTACACCTTC	CAWSANRVYGYTF
once	-	TRBJ1-6	TRBV5-5	TGTGCCAGCAGCTGGGACCCAGGGTCCTATAATTCACCCCTCCACTTT	CASSWDPGSYNSPLHF
-	-	TRBJ2-3	TRBV10-1	TGCGCCAGCAGCCGGACGGTATGGGATACGCAGTATTTT	CASSRTVWDTQYF
-	TRBD1	TRBJ2-7	TRBV11-2	TGTGCCAGCAGGTACACTGGGACAGGAGCTTACGAGCAGTACTTC	CASRYTGTGAYEQYF
-	-	TRBJ1-5	TRBV28	TGTGCCAGCAGTTCCACCTTTAATCAGCCCCAGCATTTT	CASSSTFNQPQHF
-	TRBD1	TRBJ2-2	TRBV6-5	TGTGCCAGCAGAGGAATGACAGGGATTCCCGGGGAGCTGTTTTTT	CASRGMTGIPGELFF
-	-	TRBJ2-6	TRBV5-5	TGTGCCAGCAGCAGGTCAGTCTCTGGGGCCAACGTCCTGACTTTC	CASSRSVSGANVLTF
-	TRBD1	TRBJ1-5	TRBV2	TGTGCCAGCAGTGAACTTGACCCGGGACAGGGGCCGCCCCAGCATTTT	CASSELDPGQGPPQHF
-	TRBD1	TRBJ1-6	TRBV28	TGTGCCAGCAGTTTTCCCAGCACGACAGGGTACTCACCCCTCCACTTT	CASSFPSTTGYSPLHF
-	-	TRBJ1-6	TRBV6-5	TGTGCCAGCAGAAAAGGAAATTCACCCCTCCACTTT	CASRKGNSPLHF
-	-	TRBJ2-5	TRBV5-6	TGTGCCAGCAGCTTGGATCCGGGGGCTGCAGAGACCCAGTACTTC	CASSLDPGAAETQYF
once	-	TRBJ2-5	TRBV6-4	TGTGCCAGCAGTGCAATACAGGGCCCGACGGAGACCCAGTACTTC	CASSAIQGPTETQYF
-	-	TRBJ2-7	TRBV4-1	TGCGCCAGCAGCCAAGATCTGTGGCAGGGCTCCTACGAGCAGTACTTC	CASSQDLWQGSYEQYF
-	TRBD2	TRBJ2-1	TRBV7-9	TGTGCCAGCACTAAGCGGGAGTTCGACAATGAGCAGTTCTTC	CASTKREFDNEQFF
once	TRBD1	TRBJ2-3	TRBV10-3	TGTGCCATCAGTCCGGGACAGGGGGACACAGATACGCAGTATTTT	CAISPGQGDTDTQYF
-	-	TRBJ1-1	TRBV28	TGTGCCAGCTGGACGGGGGATGCCGTGAACACTGAAGCTTTCTTT	CASWTGDAVNTEAFF
-	TRBD1	TRBJ2-7	TRBV5-4	TGTGCCAGCAGCACTGGGACAGGGGGTCGGGTCGAGCAGTACTTC	CASSTGTGGRVEQYF
-	-	TRBJ1-1	TRBV5-1	TGCGCCAGCAGCTTGGAATTGGGACGGTTGAACACTGAAGCTTTCTTT	CASSLELGRLNTEAFF
-	-	TRBJ1-1	TRBV5-1	TGCGCCAGCCGAGGACAGTGGAACACTGAAGCTTTCTTT	CASRGQWNTEAFF
-	-	TRBJ2-1	TRBV5-4	TGTGCCAGCAGCCCAGAGCCTTTGAGCCCCCGCTCCTACAATGAGCAGTTCTTC	CASSPEPLSPRSYNEQFF
-	-	TRBJ1-5	TRBV30	TGTGCCTGGAGTGACAATAGCAATCAGCCCCAGCATTTT	CAWSDNSNQPQHF
-	TRBD1	TRBJ2-7	TRBV6-5	TGTGCCAGCAGTTATTCGACAGGGAACTACGAGCAGTACTTC	CASSYSTGNYEQYF
-	-	TRBJ1-3	TRBV5-1	TGCGCCAGCAGCGTCGGGACTGCTGGAAACACCATATATTTT	CASSVGTAGNTIYF